One sample yielded the 17 T cell receptor beta chains listed below, sequenced in a study of vaccination effects on CD4 cells after COVID-19. The ViraFEST assay expanded antigen-specific CD4+ T cells with viral peptide pools before sequencing. Having been cultured for roughly 9 days, the cells underwent CD4+ T cell isolation. Every participant took two doses of the BNT162b2 or mRNA-1273 vaccine. Their cognate antigens are unknown. Measured with immunoSEQ multiplex PCR; TCRdb has only the in-frame clones, and not every one. The sample records about 31,000 clones, roughly 80% being singletons. Material: CD4+ T cells from PBMCs cultured with SARS-CoV-2 spike peptides, obtained after COVID-19 vaccination. These TCRs come from a human donor who received a COVID-19 vaccine. Some clones in this sample may be carry-over from other donors' samples.

This chain uses TRBV5-4 with TRBJ2-3; TRBD1 matches at 7 bases. J gave up 3 bases and V 5 bases, and 9 bases lay outside the gene matches. Germline loops: CDR1 SGHNT, CDR2 YYREEE (reference sequence). There are 15 residues in the CDR3. CDR3 sequence: CASSSLYRGTDTQYF. The CDR3 DNA follows: TGTGCCAGCAGTTCGCTCTACAGGGGAACAGATACGCAGTATTTT.

The CDR3 region is CASSQDPQGYYGYTF. CDR3 coding DNA: TGTGCCAGCAGCCAAGATCCACAGGGCTACTATGGCTACACCTTC. V and J are TRBV3-1 (or the pseudogene TRBV3-2) and TRBJ1-2, with D perhaps TRBD1 (6 bases). The germline V gene encodes CDR1 LGHDT and CDR2 YNNKEL (reference sequence). The CDR3 contains 15 residues. V lost 0 bases, J lost 3 bases, and 11 bases lay in between.

The chain joins TRBV7-8 to TRBJ2-2; 8 bases match TRBD1. Germline values: CDR1 SGHVS, CDR2 FQNEAQ. This CDR3 region has 15 residues. V lost 5 bases and J lost 6; bases outside the gene matches: 8. In DNA, the CDR3 is TGTGCCAGCAGCACGACAGGGGATGTAGCCGGGGAGCTGTTTTTT. Residues: CASSTTGDVAGELFF.

The V gene is TRBV11-2, the J gene TRBJ2-1; 8 positions match TRBD1. The CDR3 loop spans 15 amino acids. Trimming removed 5 bases from V and 9 bases from J; junction bases left unmatched: 12. Germline assignment: CDR1 SGHAT and CDR2 FQNNGV. The CDR3 is CASSLLRTGFSEQFF. The CDR3 bases are TGTGCCAGCAGCCTTTTAAGGACAGGGTTTTCTGAGCAGTTCTTC.

V and J are TRBV28 and TRBJ1-2, with TRBD1 as a possible D gene (5 bases). Deletions cut 5 bases from V and 0 bases from J, with 10 bases between. The V gene's germline CDR1 is MDHEN and CDR2 SYDVKM. There are 14 residues in the CDR3. CDR3: CASSGTTANYGYTF. The CDR3 coding sequence is TGTGCCAGCAGTGGAACGACAGCTAACTATGGCTACACCTTC.

CDR3 nucleotide sequence: TGTGCCTGGAGTGTTTGGGACAGGTTTAATGAGCAGTTCTTC. Its translation: CAWSVWDRFNEQFF. The rearrangement links TRBV30 to TRBJ2-1, with 8 bases fitting TRBD1. Germline V gene lookup returns CDR1 GTSNPN and CDR2 SVGIG (reference sequence). The CDR3 is 14 amino acids. V shed 0 bases and J 7 bases; nucleotides not matched to a gene: 5.

The chain joins TRBV5-1 to TRBJ2-4; D may be TRBD1 (5 bases). Germline V gene data show CDR1 as SGHRS and CDR2 as YFSETQ. V gave up 2 bases and J gave up 2 bases, with 8 bases separating them. The CDR3 loop spans 14 amino acids. CDR3 coding DNA: TGCGCCAGCAGCTTTAGGGGTTCCAAAAACATTCAGTACTTC. This gives the protein CASSFRGSKNIQYF. The full variable domain, completed using reference TRBV5-1 and TRBJ2-4, is KAGVTQTPRYLIKTRGQQVTLSCSPISGHRSVSWYQQTPGQGLQFLFEYFSETQRNKGNFPGRFSGRQFSNSRSEMNVSTLELGDSALYLCASSFRGSKNIQYFGAGTRLSVL.

J is TRBJ1-4 and V is TRBV28; D unresolved. V lost 1 base, J lost 8 bases, and 5 bases lay in between. The germline gives CDR1 MDHEN, CDR2 SYDVKM. The CDR3 has 12 residues. The CDR3 sequence is CASSLLAEKLFF. The CDR3 DNA reads as TGTGCCAGCAGTTTATTGGCCGAAAAACTGTTTTTT.

V and J are TRBV30 and TRBJ2-1, with 8 nucleotides matching TRBD1. The CDR3 consists of 15 residues. Germline trimming cut 2 bases from V and 4 bases from J; bases unmatched to any gene: 7. Germline V gene sequence: CDR1 GTSNPN, CDR2 SVGIG (reference sequence). CDR3 coding DNA: TGTGCCTGGAGTCCCCCGGGACAGGAGTACAATGAGCAGTTCTTC. The encoded protein is CAWSPPGQEYNEQFF.

DNA for the CDR3: TGTGCCAGTAGTCTATACACCCTCAATCAGCCCCAGCATTTT. Protein: CASSLYTLNQPQHF. This chain connects TRBV19 to TRBJ1-5; D ambiguous. Trimming took 5 bases from V and 3 from J, leaving 11 bases between them. The germline gives CDR1 LNHDA, CDR2 SQIVND (reference sequence). CDR3 length: 14 residues.

The gene calls are TRBV6-5 and TRBJ1-2, with 7 bases lining up with TRBD1. There are 15 residues in the CDR3. CDR1 MNHEY and CDR2 SVGAGI come from the germline V gene. Unmatched junction bases numbered 9, after V lost 5 bases and J lost 3 bases. CDR3 coding DNA: TGTGCCAGCAGTCGCAACAGGGGTAGGGACTATGGCTACACCTTC. It is translated as CASSRNRGRDYGYTF.

CDR3 protein: CASSQDPGQGVNYGYTF. In nucleotides, the CDR3 is TGCGCCAGCAGCCAAGATCCCGGGCAGGGTGTGAACTATGGCTACACCTTC. The rearrangement links TRBV4-3 to TRBJ1-2, with a possible D match to TRBD1 (5 bases). Germline loops: CDR1 LGHNA, CDR2 YSLEER. V was trimmed by 0 bases and J by 2 bases, leaving 16 bases between them. This CDR3 region has 17 residues.

The J gene is TRBJ2-1, the V gene TRBV19, with 14 bases lining up with TRBD2. Germline lookup yields CDR1 LNHDA and CDR2 SQIVND (reference sequence). The length of the CDR3 is 15 residues. With 4 bases clipped from V and 6 bases from J, the junction kept 2 bases outside the gene matches. The chain's CDR3 is CASSTGLAGGNEQFF. The CDR3 DNA reads as TGTGCCAGTAGTACCGGACTAGCGGGGGGCAATGAGCAGTTCTTC. Drawing the rest from reference TRBV19 and TRBJ2-1, the complete variable domain is DGGITQSPKYLFRKEGQNVTLSCEQNLNHDAMYWYRQDPGQGLRLIYYSQIVNDFQKGDIAEGYSVSREKKESFPLTVTSAQKNPTAFYLCASSTGLAGGNEQFFGPGTRLTVL.

This chain uses TRBV4-1 with TRBJ2-6, with D perhaps TRBD1 (5 bases). The V end was cut by 2 bases, the J end by 2 bases, with 7 bases between. The V gene's germline CDR1 is MGHRA and CDR2 YSYEKL. This CDR3 comprises 15 residues. The CDR3 here is CASSQQGAGANVLTF. CDR3 bases: TGCGCCAGCAGCCAACAGGGCGCTGGGGCCAACGTCCTGACTTTC.

The chain recombines TRBV30 with TRBJ2-5; D is unresolved. Deletions cut 0 bases from V and 5 bases from J, with 13 bases between. The CDR3 extends over 14 amino acids. CDR1 and CDR2 from the germline V gene are GTSNPN and SVGIG (reference sequence). The DNA for the CDR3 is TGTGCCTGGAGTGTTAAGGGCCCCGGGGAGACCCAGTACTTC. Its translation is CAWSVKGPGETQYF.

The chain is built from TRBV3-1 (or the pseudogene TRBV3-2) and TRBJ2-7, with 7 bases fitting TRBD1. This CDR3 comprises 15 residues. Germline V CDR1 and CDR2: LGHDT, YNNKEL (reference sequence). V lost 4 bases to trimming and J lost 2 bases; unmatched junction nucleotides: 8. The CDR3 sequence: CASSPFPGQTYEQYV. The CDR3 DNA reads as TGTGCCAGCAGCCCCTTCCCGGGACAGACCTACGAGCAGTACGTC.

The rearrangement links TRBV7-2 to TRBJ2-5, with 8 bases aligning to TRBD2. J gave up 1 base and V 5 bases, and 3 bases lay outside the gene matches. Germline-derived CDR1 and CDR2 are SGHTA and FQGNSA. The CDR3 has 14 residues. CDR3 sequence: CASSAGLVQETQYF. For the CDR3, the DNA is TGTGCCAGCAGCGCGGGACTAGTCCAAGAGACCCAGTACTTC.